Shown below are 23 T cell receptor beta chains from a single sample sequenced in a study of control samples from healthy donors and cancer patients. The method was immunoSEQ multiplex PCR; TCRdb's version includes in-frame clones alone and lacks a portion of them. The data hold around 130,000 clones, with 85% to 90% observed a single time. Sequencing was done on a sample of PBMCs. Source of these receptors: a man aged 50 or older with head and neck cancer.

V usage is TRBV19 and J usage is TRBJ2-1; 7 nucleotides agree with TRBD1. J lost 4 bases, V lost 7 bases, and 16 bases had no gene match. This CDR3 comprises 17 residues. CDR1 and CDR2 (germline): LNHDA, SQIVND (reference sequence). Here the CDR3 reads CASTLGYTSGQYNEQFF. In DNA form, the CDR3 reads TGTGCCAGTACTCTCGGATACACCTCGGGACAGTACAATGAGCAGTTCTTC. Drawing the rest from reference TRBV19 and TRBJ2-1, the complete variable domain is DGGITQSPKYLFRKEGQNVTLSCEQNLNHDAMYWYRQDPGQGLRLIYYSQIVNDFQKGDIAEGYSVSREKKESFPLTVTSAQKNPTAFYLCASTLGYTSGQYNEQFFGPGTRLTVL.

V and J are TRBV27 and TRBJ1-5, with no clear D. The V end lost 2 bases, the J end lost 5 bases, and 10 bases lay between the germline ends. The germline gives CDR1 MNHEY, CDR2 SMNVEV (reference sequence). This CDR3 is built from 14 residues. CDR3: CASSLAQFDQPQHF. DNA for the CDR3: TGTGCCAGCAGTTTAGCCCAATTCGATCAGCCCCAGCATTTT.

The V gene is TRBV10-2, the J gene TRBJ2-1, with 8 bases fitting TRBD2. Trimming took 6 bases from V and 4 from J; bases not matched to a gene: 11. Per the germline V gene, CDR1 is WSHSY and CDR2 is SAAADI. The CDR3 consists of 16 residues. The CDR3 sequence: CASSLKTGGPYNEQFF. The DNA of the CDR3 is TGCGCCAGCAGCCTTAAGACGGGGGGGCCATACAATGAGCAGTTCTTC.

The genes are TRBV6-5 and TRBJ1-1; D remains ambiguous. This CDR3 region has 14 residues. Deletions cut 6 bases from V and 0 bases from J, with 11 bases between. Germline V gives CDR1 MNHEY, CDR2 SVGAGI. CDR3 sequence: CASRPGIVNTEAFF. CDR3 in DNA: TGTGCCAGCAGACCCGGGATTGTGAACACTGAAGCTTTCTTT.

The chain links TRBV9 to TRBJ2-5; D uncertain. The CDR3 is 13 residues long. V lost 0 bases, J lost 2 bases, and 5 bases lay in between. Germline V CDR1 and CDR2: SGDLS, YYNGEE. The CDR3 nucleotides are TGTGCCAGCAGCGTAGAACTACAAGAGACCCAGTACTTC. It translates to CASSVELQETQYF.

The V and J genes are TRBV27 and TRBJ1-6; 11 bases match TRBD1. The CDR3 loop spans 15 amino acids. Germline-derived CDR1 and CDR2 are MNHEY and SMNVEV (reference sequence). With 5 bases clipped from V and 6 bases from J, the junction kept 3 bases outside the gene matches. The DNA of the CDR3 is TGTGCCAGCAGTCCGGGGACAGGGGGTAATTCACCCCTCCACTTT. This codes for CASSPGTGGNSPLHF.

The rearrangement uses TRBV3-1 (or the pseudogene TRBV3-2) and TRBJ1-6; possible D gene TRBD1, 6 bases. In germline, CDR1 is LGHDT, CDR2 YNNKEL (reference sequence). The V end lost 5 bases, the J end lost 4 bases, and 6 bases lay between the germline ends. The CDR3 is 13 amino acids. CDR3 loop: CASSGQYNSPLHF. In nucleotides, the CDR3 is TGTGCCAGCAGCGGACAGTATAATTCACCCCTCCACTTT.

J is TRBJ1-3 and V is TRBV29-1; 7 bases map to TRBD1. Germline assignment: CDR1 SQVTM and CDR2 ANQGSEA. Losses at the gene ends were 5 bases for V and 1 base for J; bases not matched to a gene: 8. This CDR3 is built from 15 residues. The CDR3 loop reads CSVLGQSRSGNTIYF. The CDR3 DNA reads as TGCAGCGTTCTGGGACAGTCAAGGTCTGGAAACACCATATATTTT.

Note on this clone: The junction and the germline gene differ at one end; a read error may be behind it. The rearrangement joins TRBV7-3 to TRBJ2-5, with unresolved D. The CDR3 spans 15 residues. Per germline, CDR1 SGHTA and CDR2 FQGTGA. As DNA, the CDR3 is TGTGCCAGCAGCCTAACTCCAGGTTTCCAAGAGACCCAGTACTTC. It translates to CASSLTPGFQETQYF.

The chain is built from TRBV13 and TRBJ2-7; 9 bases are shared with TRBD1. Germline V CDR1 and CDR2: PRHDT, FYEKMQ (reference sequence). The ends lost 5 bases at V and 2 bases at J; junction bases unmatched: 4. This CDR3 comprises 14 residues. CDR3 in DNA: TGTGCCAGCAGCCCCGGGACAGGGACCTACGAGCAGTACTTC. Its protein product is CASSPGTGTYEQYF.

This chain connects TRBV25-1 to TRBJ1-1; no definite D call. Germline V gene data show CDR1 as MGHDK and CDR2 as SYGVNS. The V end was cut by 4 bases, the J end by 4 bases, with 7 bases between. The CDR3 spans 12 residues. The CDR3 DNA reads as TGTGCCAGCAGTGGCGGAATCACTGAAGCTTTCTTT. It encodes CASSGGITEAFF. Full variable domain (remainder filled in from reference TRBV25-1 and TRBJ1-1): EADIYQTPRYLVIGTGKKITLECSQTMGHDKMYWYQQDPGMELHLIHYSYGVNSTEKGDLSSESTVSRIRTEHFPLTLESARPSHTSQYLCASSGGITEAFFGQGTRLTVV.

J is TRBJ2-1 and V is TRBV3-1 (or the pseudogene TRBV3-2); D remains ambiguous. Deletions cut 4 bases from V and 6 bases from J, with 13 bases between. CDR1 is LGHDT, CDR2 YNNKEL, per germline (reference sequence). CDR3 length: 14 residues. The CDR3 DNA reads as TGTGCCAGCAGCCTGCCGGGCTTCCCCAATGAGCAGTTCTTC. Protein: CASSLPGFPNEQFF.

This clone was observed a handful of times. V and J are TRBV6-6 and TRBJ2-3, with 8 bases matching TRBD1. The CDR3 contains 13 residues. Per the germline V gene, CDR1 is MNHNY and CDR2 is SVGAGI (reference sequence). V was pared by 7 bases and J by 6 bases, with 6 bases of the junction left unmatched. CDR3 protein: CASTRGDRDTQYF. In DNA, the CDR3 is TGTGCCAGCACCCGTGGGGACAGGGATACGCAGTATTTT.

The chain has TRBV11-2 and TRBJ2-1; the D gene is possibly TRBD1 (6 bases). Trimming stripped 3 bases from V and 9 bases from J, with 15 bases between. This CDR3 spans 14 amino acids. Germline values: CDR1 SGHAT, CDR2 FQNNGV. The CDR3 protein is CASSFSGAYGEQFF. The CDR3 coding sequence is TGTGCCAGCAGCTTCTCAGGGGCCTACGGTGAGCAGTTCTTC.

A few counts support this clone. The V call is TRBV14, the J call TRBJ2-7; D uncertain. The CDR3 loop spans 11 amino acids. Germline CDR1 SGHDN, CDR2 FVKESK. V was cut by 2 bases and J by 4 bases, with 3 bases left in between. CDR3 sequence: CASSQNYEQYF. Written as DNA, the CDR3 is TGTGCCAGCAGCCAAAATTACGAGCAGTACTTC.

V usage is TRBV7-9 and J usage is TRBJ2-5; 9 bases agree with TRBD2. Losses at the gene ends were 1 base for V and 5 bases for J; bases not matched to a gene: 8. Germline V gene lookup returns CDR1 SEHNR and CDR2 FQNEAQ (reference sequence). This CDR3 is built from 16 residues. CDR3 sequence: CASSLGGREGPETQYF. As DNA, the CDR3 is TGTGCCAGCAGCTTAGGTGGGCGGGAGGGCCCGGAGACCCAGTACTTC.

This clone appeared a single time. The rearrangement joins TRBV5-1 to TRBJ2-3; D ambiguous. Germline CDR1 and CDR2: SGHRS and YFSETQ. V shed 2 bases and J shed 6 bases, with 16 bases lying between them. This CDR3 contains 15 residues. CDR3 loop: CASSLGSKVTDTQYF. In nucleotides, the CDR3 is TGCGCCAGCAGCTTAGGAAGCAAAGTGACCGATACGCAGTATTTT. Combining the CDR3 with reference TRBV5-1 and TRBJ2-3 gives the whole variable domain KAGVTQTPRYLIKTRGQQVTLSCSPISGHRSVSWYQQTPGQGLQFLFEYFSETQRNKGNFPGRFSGRQFSNSRSEMNVSTLELGDSALYLCASSLGSKVTDTQYFGPGTRLTVL.

This chain links TRBV29-1 with TRBJ1-4; D possibly corresponds to TRBD1 (6 bases). CDR1 is SQVTM and CDR2 is ANQGSEA in the germline V gene. V lost 8 bases to trimming and J lost 5 bases, with 30 bases between them. The CDR3 length is 18 residues. CDR3 DNA: TGCAGCTCACGGGGGGGCGCCGGGCCTCTCAGTAGGAATGAAAAACTGTTTTTT. Its protein is CSSRGGAGPLSRNEKLFF. Complete variable domain (other parts from reference TRBV29-1 and TRBJ1-4): SAVISQKPSRDICQRGTSLTIQCQVDSQVTMMFWYRQQPGQSLTLIATANQGSEATYESGFVIDKFPISRPNLTFSTLTVSNMSPEDSSIYLCSSRGGAGPLSRNEKLFFGSGTQLSVL.

The rearrangement joins TRBV10-2 to TRBJ2-7, with 9 nucleotides matching TRBD2. CDR3 length: 15 residues. The V and J ends lost 5 bases and 3 bases, in that order; junction bases with no gene match: 8. Germline V gives CDR1 WSHSY, CDR2 SAAADI. As DNA, the CDR3 is TGCGCCAGCAGTCTGGTCTGGCGGGAGGGCTACGAGCAGTACTTC. Its protein is CASSLVWREGYEQYF.

J is TRBJ2-3 and V is TRBV11-2; weak D call: TRBD1 (5 bases). The CDR3 sequence is 15 residues long. CDR1 is SGHAT, CDR2 FQNNGV, per germline. With 2 bases removed from V and 4 bases from J, the gap between germline ends came to 13 bases. CDR3 nucleotides: TGTGCCAGCAGCTTATTCTCGATCAGGGCAGATACGCAGTATTTT. As protein: CASSLFSIRADTQYF.

This chain links TRBV28 with TRBJ1-1, with a tentative D call TRBD1 (5 bases). The V gene's germline CDR1 is MDHEN and CDR2 SYDVKM. The CDR3 spans 13 residues. Trimming took 7 bases from V and 4 from J, leaving 13 bases between them. This CDR3 is CASMTRGGTEAFF. The CDR3 region has the DNA TGTGCCAGCATGACCCGCGGGGGCACTGAAGCTTTCTTT.

The chain combines TRBV2 with TRBJ1-4; the D is unclear. Trimming shortened V by 1 base and J by 12 bases, and 12 bases separated the two germline ends. The CDR3 sequence is 13 residues long. Per the germline V gene, CDR1 is SNHLY and CDR2 is FYNNEI. CDR3 amino acids: CASSEGVRGELFF. CDR3 nucleotides: TGTGCCAGCAGTGAAGGGGTCCGGGGTGAACTGTTTTTT.

This chain connects TRBV21-1 to TRBJ1-5; TRBD1, the D gene given by the table, was not confirmed from the DNA. TRBV21-1 represents a pseudogene. The CDR3 sequence is 16 residues long. CDR3 DNA: TGTGCCAGCAGCATGGACAGGGGGCCATTCAATCAGCCCCAGCATTTT. Protein: CASSMDRGPFNQPQHF.